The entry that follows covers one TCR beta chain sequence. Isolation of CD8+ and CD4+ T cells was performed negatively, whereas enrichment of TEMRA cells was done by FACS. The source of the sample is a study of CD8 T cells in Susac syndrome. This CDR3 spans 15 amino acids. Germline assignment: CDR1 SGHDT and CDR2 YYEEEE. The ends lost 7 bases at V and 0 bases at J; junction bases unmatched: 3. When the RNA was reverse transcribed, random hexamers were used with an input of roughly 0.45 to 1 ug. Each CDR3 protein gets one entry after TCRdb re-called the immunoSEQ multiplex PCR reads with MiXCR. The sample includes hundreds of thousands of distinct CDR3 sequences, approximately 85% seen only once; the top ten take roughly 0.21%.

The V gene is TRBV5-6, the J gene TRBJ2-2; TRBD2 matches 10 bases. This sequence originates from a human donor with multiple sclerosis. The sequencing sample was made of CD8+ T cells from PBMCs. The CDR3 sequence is CASGAGGANTGELFF. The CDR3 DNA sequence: TGTGCCAGCGGAGCGGGAGGGGCGAACACCGGGGAGCTGTTTTTT.